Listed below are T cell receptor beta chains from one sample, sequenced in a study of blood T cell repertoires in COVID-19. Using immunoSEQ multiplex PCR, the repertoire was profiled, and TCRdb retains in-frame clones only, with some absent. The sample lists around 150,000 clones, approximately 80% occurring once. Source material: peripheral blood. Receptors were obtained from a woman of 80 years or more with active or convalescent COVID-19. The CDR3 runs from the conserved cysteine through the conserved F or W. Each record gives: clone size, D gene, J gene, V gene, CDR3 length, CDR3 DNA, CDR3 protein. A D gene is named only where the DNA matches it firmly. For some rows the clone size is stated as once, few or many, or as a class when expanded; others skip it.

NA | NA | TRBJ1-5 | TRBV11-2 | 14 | TGTGCCAGCAGCTTACAAAACAGGAGTCAGCCCCAGCATTTT | CASSLQNRSQPQHF
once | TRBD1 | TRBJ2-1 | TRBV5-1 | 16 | TGCGCCAGCAGCTCCTCAGGGGGCGGCACCTACAATGAGCAGTTCTTC | CASSSSGGGTYNEQFF
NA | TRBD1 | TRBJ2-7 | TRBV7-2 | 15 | TGTGCCAGCAGCAGAACCCGGGACAGCTCCTACGAGCAGTACTTC | CASSRTRDSSYEQYF
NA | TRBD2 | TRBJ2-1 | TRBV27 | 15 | TGTGCCAGCAGTTTAATTAGCGGGGGGTTCAATGAGCAGTTCTTC | CASSLISGGFNEQFF
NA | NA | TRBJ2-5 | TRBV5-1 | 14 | TGCGCCAGCAGAAGGCAGGGGGGACAAGAGACCCAGTACTTC | CASRRQGGQETQYF
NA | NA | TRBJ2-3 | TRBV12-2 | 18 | TGTGCAAGTCGCCAGCCCAAGCTAGCGATTATGCGCACAGATACGCAGTATTTT | CASRQPKLAIMRTDTQYF
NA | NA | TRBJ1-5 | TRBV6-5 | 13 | TGTGCCAGCAGAATCGACAGTAATCAGCCCCAGCATTTT | CASRIDSNQPQHF
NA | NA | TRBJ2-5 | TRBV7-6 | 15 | TGTGCCAGCAGCAGGGGGACGCAGGAGTCGGAGACCCAGTACTTC | CASSRGTQESETQYF
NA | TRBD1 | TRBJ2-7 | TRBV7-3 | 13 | TGTGCCAGCAGCCGAGGACAGGGGCGGGAGCAGTACTTC | CASSRGQGREQYF
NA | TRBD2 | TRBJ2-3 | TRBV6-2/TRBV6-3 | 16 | TGTGCCAGCAGTTACGGACTAGCCCAAATATTGAATACGCAGTATTTT | CASSYGLAQILNTQYF
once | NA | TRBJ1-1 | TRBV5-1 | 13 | TGCGCCAGCAGGTGGGAGATTAACACTGAAGCTTTCTTT | CASRWEINTEAFF
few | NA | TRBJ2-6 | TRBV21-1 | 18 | TGTGCCAGAGATACCAGGGGACAGGGGTCCACTGGGGCCAACGTCCTGACTTTC | CARDTRGQGSTGANVLTF
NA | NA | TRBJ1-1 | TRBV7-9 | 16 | TGTGCCAGCAGCTTAGGACTTGGTTTAAGTTCCACTGAAGCTTTCTTT | CASSLGLGLSSTEAFF
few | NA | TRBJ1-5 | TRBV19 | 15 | TGTGCCAGTAGTGTAGGGACAATAAGCAATCAGCCCCAGCATTTT | CASSVGTISNQPQHF
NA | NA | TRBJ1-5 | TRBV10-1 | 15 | TGCGCCAGCCCCGAAGAGGCGGGGACCGCCCAGCCCCAGCATTTT | CASPEEAGTAQPQHF
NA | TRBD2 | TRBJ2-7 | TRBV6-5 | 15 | TGTGCCAGCAGTTCTCTAGCGGGGTTTTCCTACGAGCAGTACTTC | CASSSLAGFSYEQYF
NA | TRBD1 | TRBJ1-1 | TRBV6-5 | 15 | TGTGCCAGCAGAGGGCGACAGGGGAAGGACACTGAAGCTTTCTTT | CASRGRQGKDTEAFF
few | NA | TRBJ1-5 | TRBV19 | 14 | TGTGCCAGTAACCCTTCTGGCAGCAATCAGCCCCAGCATTTT | CASNPSGSNQPQHF
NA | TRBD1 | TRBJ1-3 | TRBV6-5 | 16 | TGTGCCAGCAGTTATACCGGACAGGGCTCTGGAAACACCATATATTTT | CASSYTGQGSGNTIYF
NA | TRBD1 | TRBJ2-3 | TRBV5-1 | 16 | TGCGCCAGCAGCTGGGGGACAGTAGGTTGGCCAGATACGCAGTATTTT | CASSWGTVGWPDTQYF
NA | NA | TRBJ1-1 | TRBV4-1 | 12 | TGCGCCAGCAGCCAAGTATGGACAGAAGCTTTCTTT | CASSQVWTEAFF
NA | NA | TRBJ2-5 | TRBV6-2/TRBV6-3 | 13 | TGTGCCAGCAGGTACACGGGGCAAGAGACCCAGTACTTC | CASRYTGQETQYF
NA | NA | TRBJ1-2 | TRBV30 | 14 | TGTGCCTGGAGTGTACCGAGACAATCAGATGGCTACACCTTC | CAWSVPRQSDGYTF
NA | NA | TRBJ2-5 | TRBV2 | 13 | TGTGCCAGCAGTGTACAGGGAGCAGAGACCCAGTACTTC | CASSVQGAETQYF
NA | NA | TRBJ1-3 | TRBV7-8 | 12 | TGTGCCAGCAGCTTAGTGAGAGACACCATATATTTT | CASSLVRDTIYF
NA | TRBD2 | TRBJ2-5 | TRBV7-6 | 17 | TGTGCCAGCAGCTTACGGACTAGCGGGGGGGCGCGGGAGACCCAGTACTTC | CASSLRTSGGARETQYF
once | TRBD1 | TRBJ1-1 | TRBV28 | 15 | TGTGCCAGCGTACCTTCGACAGGGTTTTTATCTGAAGCTTTCTTT | CASVPSTGFLSEAFF
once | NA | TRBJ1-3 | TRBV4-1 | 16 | TGCGCCAGCAGCTTCACGACAGCTAACTCTGGAAACACCATATATTTT | CASSFTTANSGNTIYF
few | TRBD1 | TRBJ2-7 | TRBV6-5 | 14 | TGTGCCAGCCGAGACAGGGGGCCTCCCTACGAGCAGTACTTC | CASRDRGPPYEQYF
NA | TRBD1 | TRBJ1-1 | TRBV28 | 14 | TGTGCCACTTCACGGGACAGGGTCCTCACTGAAGCTTTCTTT | CATSRDRVLTEAFF
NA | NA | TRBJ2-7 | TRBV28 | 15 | TGTGCCAGCAGTTTAACAGGGTACAGCTCCTACGAGCAGTACTTC | CASSLTGYSSYEQYF
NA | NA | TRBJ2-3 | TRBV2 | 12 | TGTGCCAGCAGTGTATTTACAGATACGCAGTATTTT | CASSVFTDTQYF
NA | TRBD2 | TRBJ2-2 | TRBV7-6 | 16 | TGTGCCAGCAGCCCACTCGGGGGGGGGAACACCGGGGAGCTGTTTTTT | CASSPLGGGNTGELFF
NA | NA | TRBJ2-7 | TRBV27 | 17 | TGTGCCAGCAGTTTGGAGGGGGCGGCCCGGCCCCGCTACGAGCAGTACTTC | CASSLEGAARPRYEQYF
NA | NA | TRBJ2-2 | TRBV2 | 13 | TGTGCCAGCACCAGGGATGGTTCCGGGGAGCTGTTTTTT | CASTRDGSGELFF
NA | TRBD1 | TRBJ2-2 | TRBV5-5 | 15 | TGTGCCAGCAGCTCCATTAGGGGGCAAGGCGGGGAGCTGTTTTTT | CASSSIRGQGGELFF